These 32 T cell receptor beta chains came from one sample sequenced in a study of blood T cell repertoires in COVID-19. The repertoire was sequenced with immunoSEQ multiplex PCR; TCRdb's copy has only in-frame clones and lacks some. The sample carries roughly 220,000 clones, around four fifths recorded once. Sequencing was done on a sample of peripheral blood. These receptors were collected from a man aged 25 to 40 with active or convalescent COVID-19.

V and J are TRBV20-1 and TRBJ2-7; D ambiguous. Trimming pared 2 bases from V and 4 bases from J, leaving 6 bases between. Germline CDR1 and CDR2: DFQATT and SNEGSKA (reference sequence). The CDR3 contains 11 residues. CDR3 nucleotides: TGCAGTGCTAGATCCATTTACGAGCAGTACTTC. Translated: CSARSIYEQYF.

The chain joins TRBV5-1 to TRBJ2-2; D is ambiguous. Trimming removed 4 bases from V and 3 bases from J, with 4 bases in between. The CDR3 sequence is 12 residues long. Germline V gene data show CDR1 as SGHRS and CDR2 as YFSETQ. This chain's CDR3 is CASSPDTGELFF. Written as DNA, the CDR3 is TGCGCCAGCAGCCCCGACACCGGGGAGCTGTTTTTT. Full variable domain (missing parts from reference TRBV5-1 and TRBJ2-2): KAGVTQTPRYLIKTRGQQVTLSCSPISGHRSVSWYQQTPGQGLQFLFEYFSETQRNKGNFPGRFSGRQFSNSRSEMNVSTLELGDSALYLCASSPDTGELFFGEGSRLTVL.

CDR3 nucleotides: TGTGCCAGTAGTATTGCGGTCAGCTCCTACAATGAGCAGTTCTTC. Protein sequence: CASSIAVSSYNEQFF. The V gene is TRBV19, the J gene TRBJ2-1; D call uncertain. V lost 3 bases and J lost 0, with 9 bases in between. Germline-derived CDR1 and CDR2 are LNHDA and SQIVND (reference sequence). This CDR3 is built from 15 residues.

This chain connects TRBV15 to TRBJ1-1, with D possibly matching TRBD1 (6 bases). Germline loops: CDR1 LNHNV, CDR2 YYDKDF (reference sequence). V shed 4 bases and J shed 3 bases, with 15 bases lying between them. This CDR3 has 15 amino acids. DNA for the CDR3: TGTGCCACCAGCAAACGTCCGGACAGACACACTGAAGCTTTCTTT. Its translation is CATSKRPDRHTEAFF.

This chain connects TRBV5-5 to TRBJ1-4; unclear D gene. This CDR3 contains 13 residues. V lost 0 bases and J 5 bases, leaving 5 bases between the germline ends. Germline V gene data show CDR1 as SGHKS and CDR2 as YYEKEE (reference sequence). CDR3 in amino acids: CASSLVPNEKLFF. In nucleotides, the CDR3 is TGTGCCAGCAGCTTGGTCCCGAATGAAAAACTGTTTTTT.

The chain joins TRBV5-6 to TRBJ2-1, with 7 bases lining up with TRBD2. V lost 5 bases, J lost 9 bases, and 11 bases stayed unmatched. The V gene's germline CDR1 is SGHDT and CDR2 YYEEEE. There are 14 residues in the CDR3. The CDR3 nucleotides are TGTGCCAGCAGATCAGGGAGGGCGGGGAGTGAGCAGTTCTTC. It yields the protein CASRSGRAGSEQFF.

The chain carries TRBV6-1 and TRBJ1-5; 7 nucleotides align to TRBD1. From germline, CDR1 is MNHNS and CDR2 SASEGT. The CDR3 loop spans 15 amino acids. J lost 3 bases, V lost 3 bases, and 5 bases had no gene match. CDR3 sequence reads: CASSDPGQLNQPQHF. CDR3 in DNA: TGTGCCAGCAGTGACCCGGGACAGCTCAATCAGCCCCAGCATTTT.

The rearrangement links TRBV18 to TRBJ2-1, with 10 nucleotides matching TRBD1. The V segment lost 5 bases and the J segment 2 bases; nucleotides outside the gene matches: 3. The V gene's germline CDR1 is KGHSH and CDR2 LQKENI. This CDR3 region has 15 residues. CDR3 protein: CASSFGQGAYNEQFF. The DNA for the CDR3 is TGTGCCAGCTCATTTGGACAGGGGGCCTACAATGAGCAGTTCTTC.

The chain is built from TRBV6-2 or TRBV6-3 and TRBJ1-4; D gene ambiguous. This CDR3 has 18 residues. Germline V gene sequence: CDR1 MNHEY, CDR2 SVGEGT. V gave up 0 bases and J gave up 0 bases, with 14 bases separating them. In DNA form, the CDR3 reads TGTGCCAGCAGTTACTCCTACTTCGGTAGCGCAACTAATGAAAAACTGTTTTTT. The encoded protein is CASSYSYFGSATNEKLFF.

The rearrangement uses TRBV6-6 and TRBJ1-5, with D uncertain. V was shortened by 2 bases and J by 4 bases, with 9 bases between the two germline ends. The CDR3 contains 14 residues. Germline lookup yields CDR1 MNHNY and CDR2 SVGAGI (reference sequence). The CDR3 region is CASSYPGANQPQHF. The CDR3 DNA follows: TGTGCCAGCAGTTACCCAGGCGCAAATCAGCCCCAGCATTTT.

V gene TRBV27 combines with J gene TRBJ2-7; 7 bases line up with TRBD1. V was clipped by 4 bases and J by 3 bases; unmatched bases: 6. CDR3 length: 14 amino acids. Germline V gives CDR1 MNHEY, CDR2 SMNVEV (reference sequence). The CDR3 DNA reads TGTGCCAGCAGTTCCGGAACAGGGGACTACGAGCAGTACTTC. Protein product: CASSSGTGDYEQYF.

The chain is built from TRBV28 and TRBJ1-6; tentative D call: TRBD1 (5 bases). CDR1 MDHEN and CDR2 SYDVKM come from the germline V gene. The CDR3 length is 12 residues. Between the trimmed V and J ends, which lost 6 bases and 10 bases, there was a span of 10 bases. CDR3 in DNA: TGTGCCAGCAGATACTACAGGTCACCCCTCCACTTT. Amino acids: CASRYYRSPLHF.

This chain joins TRBV11-2 and TRBJ2-5; 7 nucleotides align to TRBD2. Germline values: CDR1 SGHAT, CDR2 FQNNGV. After removal of 7 bases from V and 4 bases from J, the junction contained 9 bases not matched to a gene. This CDR3 has 14 amino acids. The CDR3 DNA reads as TGTGCCAGCACCCCTCCGGGGGGAGCAGAGACCCAGTACTTC. Its translation is CASTPPGGAETQYF.

This rearrangement joins TRBV21-1 to TRBJ1-2. TRBV21-1 is termed a pseudogene. The CDR3 is 12 residues long. Here the CDR3 DNA reads TGTGCCACCAGGACTGCCGGCTATGGCTACACCTTC. Translation: CATRTAGYGYTF.

In DNA form, the CDR3 reads TGTGCCAGCAGATTTGGACAACCGAATTCACCCCTCCACTTT. This sequence encodes CASRFGQPNSPLHF. The genes are TRBV3-1 (or the pseudogene TRBV3-2) and TRBJ1-6; possibly TRBD1 for D (5 bases). CDR3 size: 14 residues. Trimming shortened V by 6 bases and J by 7 bases, and 13 bases separated the two germline ends. The germline gives CDR1 LGHDT, CDR2 YNNKEL (reference sequence).

The CDR3: CASRRTSGSSYNEQFF. The CDR3 DNA reads TGTGCAAGTCGCCGGACTAGCGGGAGCTCCTACAATGAGCAGTTCTTC. The rearrangement uses TRBV12-2 and TRBJ2-1; TRBD2, as called in the table, went unchecked against the DNA. TRBV12-2 is recorded as a pseudogene. This CDR3 has 16 amino acids.

The chain employs TRBV24-1 and TRBJ1-2, with TRBD1 identical over 7 bases. Trimming removed 3 bases from V and 3 bases from J; junction bases left unmatched: 3. Germline V lookup: CDR1 KGHDR, CDR2 SFDVKD. The CDR3 has 14 residues. This CDR3 is CATSDRDSYYGYTF. The CDR3 DNA sequence: TGTGCCACCAGTGATCGGGACAGCTACTATGGCTACACCTTC.

This rearrangement joins TRBV11-2 to TRBJ1-6, with 10 bases identical to TRBD1. This CDR3 comprises 14 residues. The germline V gene has CDR1 SGHAT and CDR2 FQNNGV. V lost 2 bases and J lost 12; bases outside the gene matches: 4. CDR3 sequence: CASSLRDRGLPLHF. The CDR3 DNA follows: TGTGCCAGCAGCTTACGGGACAGGGGTTTACCCCTCCACTTT.

V is TRBV18 and J is TRBJ2-3; the D gene is possibly TRBD2 (7 bases). The germline V gene encodes CDR1 KGHSH and CDR2 LQKENI. The V gene lost 6 bases and the J gene lost 2 bases, with 15 bases spanning the gap. CDR3 length equals 15 residues. DNA for the CDR3: TGTGCCAGCTCCGGGGGGCCAGGGGCCACAGATACGCAGTATTTT. This gives the protein CASSGGPGATDTQYF.

The rearrangement joins TRBV2 to TRBJ2-7, with a weak D call TRBD1 (6 bases). Trimming cost V 4 bases and J 2 bases, with 12 bases left between them. The CDR3 extends over 14 amino acids. From germline, CDR1 is SNHLY and CDR2 FYNNEI. CDR3 bases: TGTGCCAGCAGTGTGGGGGCAGAGACCTACGAGCAGTACTTC. This sequence encodes CASSVGAETYEQYF.

The V gene is TRBV27, the J gene TRBJ2-1; the match to TRBD1 covers 8 bases. The CDR3 runs to 14 residues. The V and J ends lost 6 bases and 4 bases, in that order; junction bases with no gene match: 5. Germline V gene lookup returns CDR1 MNHEY and CDR2 SMNVEV (reference sequence). DNA of the CDR3: TGTGCCAGCAGAGTGGACAGGGCTTACAATGAGCAGTTCTTC. This sequence encodes CASRVDRAYNEQFF.

The chain is built from TRBV6-6 and TRBJ1-1; D is possibly TRBD1 (5 bases). Germline V lookup: CDR1 MNHNY, CDR2 SVGAGI (reference sequence). There are 14 residues in the CDR3. V was shortened by 5 bases and J by 1 base, with 11 bases between the two germline ends. CDR3 nucleotides: TGTGCCAGCAGTCCTAGGGGTACGAACACTGAAGCTTTCTTT. Its protein is CASSPRGTNTEAFF.

The J gene is TRBJ1-5, the V gene TRBV29-1, with a weak D call TRBD1 (6 bases). V was shortened by 4 bases and J by 5 bases, with 15 bases between the two germline ends. Germline values: CDR1 SQVTM, CDR2 ANQGSEA. This CDR3 comprises 14 residues. The CDR3 DNA reads TGCAGCGTTGGTGGTTCAGGGGTCGATCAGCCCCAGCATTTT. Amino acids: CSVGGSGVDQPQHF.

The chain combines TRBV28 with TRBJ1-6; no definite D call. The CDR3 contains 16 residues. CDR1 is MDHEN, CDR2 SYDVKM, per germline. V lost 3 bases and J 6 bases, leaving 15 bases between the germline ends. CDR3 amino acids: CASSFARHAGNSPLHF. CDR3 nucleotides: TGTGCCAGCAGTTTTGCCCGACACGCGGGTAATTCACCCCTCCACTTT.

This rearrangement joins TRBV6-5 to TRBJ1-1; D might be TRBD1 (5 bases). The CDR3 has 13 residues. Germline CDR1 MNHEY, CDR2 SVGAGI. V dropped 5 bases and J dropped 6 bases, with 13 bases sitting between them. The DNA for the CDR3 is TGTGCCAGCAGTCCCCGTTCGGGGGCTGAAGCTTTCTTT. Its translation is CASSPRSGAEAFF.

This clone is a singleton in its sample. This rearrangement joins TRBV4-1 to TRBJ1-3; no reliable D call. Germline CDR1 and CDR2: MGHRA and YSYEKL. This CDR3 is built from 15 residues. Trimming removed 1 base at V and 0 bases at J, with 7 bases between. CDR3 in amino acids: CASSQAGNSGNTIYF. The CDR3, as DNA: TGCGCCAGCAGCCAAGCCGGGAACTCTGGAAACACCATATATTTT.

This clone was seen only a few times. This chain links TRBV9 with TRBJ1-1; 8 bases line up with TRBD1. V lost 4 bases, J lost 8 bases, and 13 bases stayed unmatched. CDR1 is SGDLS, CDR2 YYNGEE, per germline. CDR3 length: 15 amino acids. In DNA form, the CDR3 reads TGTGCCAGCAGCCCCCGGGGGACAGGCCCTACCGAAGCTTTCTTT. Protein sequence: CASSPRGTGPTEAFF. The full variable domain, rest sourced from reference TRBV9 and TRBJ1-1, is DSGVTQTPKHLITATGQRVTLRCSPRSGDLSVYWYQQSLDQGLQFLIQYYNGEERAKGNILERFSAQQFPDLHSELNLSSLELGDSALYFCASSPRGTGPTEAFFGQGTRLTVV.

The V call is TRBV4-1, the J call TRBJ2-1; possibly TRBD2 for D (5 bases). The CDR3 consists of 16 residues. Germline lookup yields CDR1 MGHRA and CDR2 YSYEKL. Trimming stripped 3 bases from V and 6 bases from J, with 18 bases between. In nucleotides, the CDR3 is TGCGCCAGCAGCCAGGGAGTTGTGAGGGTGGGCAATGAGCAGTTCTTC. Protein: CASSQGVVRVGNEQFF.

The V call is TRBV6-1, the J call TRBJ2-5; a weak D match, TRBD2 (6 bases). Germline values: CDR1 MNHNS, CDR2 SASEGT. V was clipped by 5 bases and J by 7 bases, with 14 bases between them. CDR3 length: 13 amino acids. The CDR3 bases are TGTGCCAGCAGTCCCGGGACTGCCGTGACCCAGTACTTC. It is translated as CASSPGTAVTQYF.

This clone was counted a few times. V gene TRBV28 combines with J gene TRBJ1-1, with D maybe TRBD1 (6 bases). The CDR3 spans 17 residues. Germline values: CDR1 MDHEN, CDR2 SYDVKM. Trimming pared 4 bases from V and 1 base from J, leaving 19 bases between. The chain's CDR3 is CASSSPSGVGTNTEAFF. CDR3 bases: TGTGCCAGCAGTTCGCCCTCAGGGGTAGGGACGAACACTGAAGCTTTCTTT.

This rearrangement joins TRBV5-1 to TRBJ2-1; 8 bases match TRBD1. Germline V CDR1 and CDR2: SGHRS, YFSETQ. The CDR3 runs to 15 residues. V was pared by 2 bases and J by 1 base, with 2 bases of the junction left unmatched. The chain's CDR3 is CASSFTGGSYNEQFF. Written as DNA, the CDR3 is TGCGCCAGCAGCTTTACAGGGGGTTCCTACAATGAGCAGTTCTTC.

The V and J genes are TRBV7-2 and TRBJ1-2, with D possibly being TRBD1 (5 bases). V lost 5 bases and J 2 bases, leaving 15 bases between the germline ends. The length of the CDR3 is 15 residues. The germline V gene has CDR1 SGHTA and CDR2 FQGNSA. CDR3 loop: CASSHRGGSNYGYTF. The CDR3 nucleotides read TGTGCCAGCAGCCACCGGGGGGGGAGCAACTATGGCTACACCTTC.